This TCR beta chain originates from a study of T cells in Graves' hyperthyroidism and ophthalmopathy. Study-level background: At initial diagnosis, before any treatment had begun, peripheral blood was obtained.

Overall study results and limits: Blood held most thyroid clonotypes expanded above 0.001 frequency.

Researchers amplified the TCR beta CDR3 regions from RNA transcripts. The HTBI set primed first-round TCR CDR3 RT-PCR. TCRdb independently ran MiXCR on the multiplex PCR reads; one entry per CDR3 protein. The sample carries a few hundred thousand distinct CDR3 sequences, 15% to 18% recorded once. This clonotype was observed at least ten times. Its antigen is not identified. Across 18 months, stable Graves' hyperthyroidism was marked by no progression to ophthalmopathy. Patients were aged 18 to 65, had disease duration under 2 months, and had newly diagnosed hyperthyroidism. The TCR sequence derives from a woman aged 30 to 39 with Graves' hyperthyroidism. What was sequenced was blood.

CDR3 region: CASSYSLDRNNEQFF. The CDR3 region has the DNA TGTGCCAGCAGTTATAGTTTGGACCGGAACAATGAGCAGTTCTTC. The chain is built from TRBV6-1 and TRBJ2-1; D remains unclear. This CDR3 contains 15 residues. The germline gives CDR1 MNHNS, CDR2 SASEGT. Trimming shortened V by 5 bases and J by 5 bases, and 16 bases separated the two germline ends.